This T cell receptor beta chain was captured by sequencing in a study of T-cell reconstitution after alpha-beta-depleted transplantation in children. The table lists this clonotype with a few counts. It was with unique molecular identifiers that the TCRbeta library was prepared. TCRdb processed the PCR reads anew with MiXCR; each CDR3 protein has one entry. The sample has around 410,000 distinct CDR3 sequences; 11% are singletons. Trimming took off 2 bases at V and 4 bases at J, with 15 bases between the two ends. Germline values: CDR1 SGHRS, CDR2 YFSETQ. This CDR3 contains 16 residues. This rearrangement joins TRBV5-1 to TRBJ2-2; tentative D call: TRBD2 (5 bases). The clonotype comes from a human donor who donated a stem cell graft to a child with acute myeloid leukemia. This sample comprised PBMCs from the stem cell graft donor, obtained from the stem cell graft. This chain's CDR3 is CASSFNVRDSTGELFF. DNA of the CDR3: TGCGCCAGCAGCTTCAACGTTCGGGATAGCACCGGGGAGCTGTTTTTT.